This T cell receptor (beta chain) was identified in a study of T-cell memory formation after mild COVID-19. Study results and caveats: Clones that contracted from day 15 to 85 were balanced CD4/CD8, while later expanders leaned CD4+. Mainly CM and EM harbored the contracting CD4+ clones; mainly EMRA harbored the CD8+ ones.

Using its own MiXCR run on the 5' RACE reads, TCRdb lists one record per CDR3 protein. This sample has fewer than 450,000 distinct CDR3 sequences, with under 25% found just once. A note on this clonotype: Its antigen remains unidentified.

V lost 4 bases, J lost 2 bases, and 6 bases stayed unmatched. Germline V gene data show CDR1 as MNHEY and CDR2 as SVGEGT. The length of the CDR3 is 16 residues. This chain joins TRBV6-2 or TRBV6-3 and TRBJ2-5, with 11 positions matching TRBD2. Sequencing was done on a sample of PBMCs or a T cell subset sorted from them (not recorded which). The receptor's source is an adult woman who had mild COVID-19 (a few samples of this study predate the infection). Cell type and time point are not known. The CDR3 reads CASSSPGLAAQETQYF. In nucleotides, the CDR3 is TGTGCCAGCAGTTCGCCGGGACTAGCGGCACAAGAGACCCAGTACTTC.